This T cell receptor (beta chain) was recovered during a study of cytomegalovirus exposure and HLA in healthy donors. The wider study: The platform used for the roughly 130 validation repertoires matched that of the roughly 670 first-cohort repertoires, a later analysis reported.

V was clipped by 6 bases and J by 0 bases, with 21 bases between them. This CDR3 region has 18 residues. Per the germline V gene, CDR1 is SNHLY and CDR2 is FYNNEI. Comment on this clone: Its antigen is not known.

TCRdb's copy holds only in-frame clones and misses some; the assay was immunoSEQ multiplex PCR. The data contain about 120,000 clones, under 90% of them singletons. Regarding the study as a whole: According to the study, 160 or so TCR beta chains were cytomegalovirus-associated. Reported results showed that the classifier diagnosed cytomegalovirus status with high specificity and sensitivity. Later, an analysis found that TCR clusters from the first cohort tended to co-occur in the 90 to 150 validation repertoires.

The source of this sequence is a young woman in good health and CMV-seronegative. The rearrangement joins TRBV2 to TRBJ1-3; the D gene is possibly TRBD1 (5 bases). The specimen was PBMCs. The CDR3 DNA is TGTGCCAGCAGCGGGGGGAGGTTGAGGGGAAGCTCTGGAAACACCATATATTTT. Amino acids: CASSGGRLRGSSGNTIYF.